Below are 5 T cell receptor beta chains sequenced from a single sample in a study of CDR3 diversity in severe acne. TCRdb re-analysed the PCR reads in MiXCR, keeping a single row per CDR3 protein. The sample includes more than 85,000 distinct CDR3 sequences, about 49% of them seen just once. The sample consisted of blood. These TCRs come from a male donor with severe acne vulgaris.

This clonotype was observed at least ten times. J is TRBJ2-1 and V is TRBV7-9; 14 nucleotides agree with TRBD2. Germline CDR1 reads SEHNR; CDR2 reads FQNEAQ (reference sequence). The CDR3 contains 19 residues. V shed 6 bases and J 7 bases; nucleotides not matched to a gene: 17. The CDR3 nucleotides read TGTGCCAGCAGAACGGGACAGGGGACTAGCGGGAGAGGAGAAAATGAGCAGTTCTTC. It is translated as CASRTGQGTSGRGENEQFF.

This clonotype has just a few counts. The chain uses TRBV10-2 and TRBJ2-7, with D tentatively TRBD2 (6 bases). CDR3 size: 15 residues. V was shortened by 3 bases and J by 4 bases, with 16 bases between the two germline ends. The germline gives CDR1 WSHSY, CDR2 SAAADI. CDR3 sequence reads: CASSEYGGTLYEQYF. CDR3 coding DNA: TGCGCCAGCAGTGAATATGGAGGGACGCTTTACGAGCAGTACTTC.

There are many counts of this clonotype. The chain carries TRBV20-1 and TRBJ2-2; D assignment may be TRBD1 or TRBD2 (5 bases each). CDR3 length equals 16 residues. V was shortened by 3 bases and J by 6 bases, with 20 bases between the two germline ends. Germline V gives CDR1 DFQATT, CDR2 SNEGSKA (reference sequence). CDR3 region: CSARISGTRTSGELFF. As DNA, the CDR3 is TGCAGTGCTAGGATCTCCGGGACCCGTACGTCCGGGGAGCTGTTTTTT.

There are a few counts of this clonotype. V gene TRBV11-2 combines with J gene TRBJ2-3, with D uncertain. The CDR3 consists of 15 residues. The germline V gene has CDR1 SGHAT and CDR2 FQNNGV. Trimming removed 7 bases from V and 0 bases from J, with 14 bases in between. The CDR3 here is CASNYLGPSTDTQYF. The CDR3 DNA follows: TGTGCCAGCAACTACTTAGGACCGAGCACAGATACGCAGTATTTT.

As regards this clonotype: The junction differs from germline at one of its ends, possibly a read error. V gene TRBV7-9 combines with J gene TRBJ1-1; 9 nucleotides line up with TRBD1. Germline V lookup: CDR1 SEHNR, CDR2 FQNEAQ (reference sequence). The length of the CDR3 is 18 residues. The CDR3 protein is CASSSMTGGIGMNTKAFF. CDR3 sequence (DNA): TGTGCCAGCAGCTCGATGACAGGGGGTATCGGCATGAACACTAAAGCTTTCTTT. Full variable domain (remainder filled in from reference TRBV7-9 and TRBJ1-1): DTGVSQNPRHKITKRGQNVTFRCDPISEHNRLYWYRQTLGQGPEFLTYFQNEAQLEKSRLLSDRFSAERPKGSFSTLEIQRTEQGDSAMYLCASSSMTGGIGMNTKAFFGQGTRLTVV.